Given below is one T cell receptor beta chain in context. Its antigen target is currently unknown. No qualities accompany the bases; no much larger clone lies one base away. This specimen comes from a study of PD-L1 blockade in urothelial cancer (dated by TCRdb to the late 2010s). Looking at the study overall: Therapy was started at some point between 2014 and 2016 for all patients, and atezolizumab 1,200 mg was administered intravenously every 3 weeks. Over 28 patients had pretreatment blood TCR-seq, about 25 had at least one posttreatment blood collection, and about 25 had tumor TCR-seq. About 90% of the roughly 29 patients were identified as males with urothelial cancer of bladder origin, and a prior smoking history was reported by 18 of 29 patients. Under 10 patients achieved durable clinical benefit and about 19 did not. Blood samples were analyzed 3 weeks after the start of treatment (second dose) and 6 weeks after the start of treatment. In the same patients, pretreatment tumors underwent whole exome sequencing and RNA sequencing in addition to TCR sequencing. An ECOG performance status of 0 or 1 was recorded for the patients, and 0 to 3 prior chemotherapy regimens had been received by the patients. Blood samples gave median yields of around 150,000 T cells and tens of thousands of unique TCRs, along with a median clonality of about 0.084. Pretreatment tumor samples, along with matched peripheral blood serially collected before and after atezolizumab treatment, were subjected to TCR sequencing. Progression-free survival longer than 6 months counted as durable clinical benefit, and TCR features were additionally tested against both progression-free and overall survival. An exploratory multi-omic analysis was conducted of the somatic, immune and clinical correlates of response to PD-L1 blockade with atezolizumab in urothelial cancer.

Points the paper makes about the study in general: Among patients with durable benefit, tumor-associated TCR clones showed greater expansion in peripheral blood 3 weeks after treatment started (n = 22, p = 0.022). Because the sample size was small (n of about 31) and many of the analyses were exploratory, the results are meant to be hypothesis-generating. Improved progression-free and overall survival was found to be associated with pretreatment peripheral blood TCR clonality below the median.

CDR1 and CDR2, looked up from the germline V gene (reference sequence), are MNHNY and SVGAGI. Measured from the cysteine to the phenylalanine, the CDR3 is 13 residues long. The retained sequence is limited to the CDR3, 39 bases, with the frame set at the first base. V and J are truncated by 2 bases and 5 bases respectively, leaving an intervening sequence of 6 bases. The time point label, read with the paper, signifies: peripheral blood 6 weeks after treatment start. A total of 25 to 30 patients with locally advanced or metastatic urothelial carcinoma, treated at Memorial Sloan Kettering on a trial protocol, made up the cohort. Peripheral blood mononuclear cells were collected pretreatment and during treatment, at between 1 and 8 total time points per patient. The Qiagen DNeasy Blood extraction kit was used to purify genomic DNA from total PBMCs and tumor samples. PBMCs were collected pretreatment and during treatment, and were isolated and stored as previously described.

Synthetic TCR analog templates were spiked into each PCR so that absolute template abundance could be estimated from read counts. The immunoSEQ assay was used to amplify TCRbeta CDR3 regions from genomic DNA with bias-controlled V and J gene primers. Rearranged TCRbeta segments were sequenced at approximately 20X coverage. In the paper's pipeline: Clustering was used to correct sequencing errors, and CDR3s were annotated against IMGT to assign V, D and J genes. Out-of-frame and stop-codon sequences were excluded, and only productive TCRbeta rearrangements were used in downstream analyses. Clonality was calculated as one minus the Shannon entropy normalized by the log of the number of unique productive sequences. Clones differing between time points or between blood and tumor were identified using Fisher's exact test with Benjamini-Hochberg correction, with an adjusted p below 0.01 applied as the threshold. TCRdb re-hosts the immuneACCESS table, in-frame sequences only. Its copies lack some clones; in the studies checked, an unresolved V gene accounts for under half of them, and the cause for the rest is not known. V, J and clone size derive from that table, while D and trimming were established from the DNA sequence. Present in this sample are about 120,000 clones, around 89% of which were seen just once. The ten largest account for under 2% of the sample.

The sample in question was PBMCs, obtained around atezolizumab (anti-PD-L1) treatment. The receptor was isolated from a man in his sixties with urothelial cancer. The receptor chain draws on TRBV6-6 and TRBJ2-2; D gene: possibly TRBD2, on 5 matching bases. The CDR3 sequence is CASSYTGTGELFF. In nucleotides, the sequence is TGTGCCAGCAGTTACACGGGGACCGGGGAGCTGTTTTTT.